The clone carrying this T cell receptor beta chain was seen a handful of times. The PCR employed 60 Vbeta primers together with 13 Jbeta primers. Profiling relied on immunoSEQ multiplex PCR, and the TCRdb table lists in-frame clones only, not all of them. The data show roughly 150,000 clones, over 80% seen once. The data stem from a study of cytomegalovirus exposure and HLA in healthy donors. The ends were cut back, 0 bases at V and 3 bases at J, with 12 bases in the middle. The CDR3 is made up of 16 amino acids. Germline lookup yields CDR1 MNHNS and CDR2 SASEGT. Source material: PBMCs. This receptor was taken from a male donor in good health and CMV-seronegative. This sequence joins TRBV6-1 and TRBJ2-4; D is unresolved. The CDR3: CASSEAVLSGKNIQYF. The CDR3 DNA sequence: TGTGCCAGCAGTGAAGCGGTACTAAGTGGCAAAAACATTCAGTACTTC.